This T cell receptor beta chain came from a study of Ad26.COV2.S vaccination and SARS-CoV-2 variants. Turning to the study itself: Into the muscle, Ad26.COV2.S was dosed once or twice, 56 days apart.

Study-level points and caveats: In TCR breadth and depth analyses, total T cell responses may have been underestimated.

This sample's treatment: some 20 received Ad26.COV2.S at low or high dose, single or two shots; 5 received placebo; per-sample allocation not given. After the first vaccine or placebo injection, samples were drawn on day 63. CDR3 length: 15 amino acids. Germline V CDR1 and CDR2: SGHRS, YFSETQ. Trimming stripped 0 bases from V and 2 bases from J, with 9 bases between. A word on this clone: What it binds is unknown.

Sequencing was performed with immunoSEQ multiplex PCR; in TCRdb, only in-frame clones are kept and a portion is missing. Among more than 300,000 clones listed, around four fifths were seen once. The chain employs TRBV5-1 and TRBJ2-1; D tentatively reads TRBD1 or TRBD2 (5 bases each). This material consisted of peripheral blood, taken in a trial of Ad26.COV2.S vaccine versus placebo. This clonotype was sampled from a person aged 18-60 years who received the Ad26.COV2.S COVID-19 vaccine or a placebo. CDR3 in DNA: TGCGCCAGCAGCTTGGAAGGGGACCCCTACAATGAGCAGTTCTTC. Translation gives CASSLEGDPYNEQFF.